This passage covers 28 T cell receptor beta chains from one sample sequenced in a study of a mutant IDH1 vaccine in newly diagnosed glioma. Time point defined: week 47, end of study. What each vaccine dose contained was 300 ug of mutant IDH1 20-mer peptide, accompanied by topical imiquimod. TCRdb keeps only in-frame clones here, not all; method: immunoSEQ multiplex PCR. There are some 34,000 clones in the sample; 80% to 95% occur only once, and about 5% lies in the top ten. The antigens these receptors bind are not known. Sequencing used PBMCs, obtained from a glioma patient whose treatment included an IDH1 peptide vaccine. These receptors all come from a woman aged 40-49 years with glioma.

This clone was seen once. The chain recombines TRBV5-1 with TRBJ2-3, with TRBD1 matching over 8 bases. The CDR3 extends over 14 amino acids. Trimming removed 2 bases from V and 5 bases from J; junction bases left unmatched: 4. The germline V gene has CDR1 SGHRS and CDR2 YFSETQ. This CDR3 reads CASSLQGVQDTQYF. In nucleotides, the CDR3 is TGCGCCAGCAGCTTACAGGGGGTTCAAGATACGCAGTATTTT.

This chain joins TRBV7-8 and TRBJ1-2; 7 bases agree with TRBD1. Germline CDR1 and CDR2: SGHVS and FQNEAQ. The CDR3 consists of 15 residues. The V and J ends lost 6 bases and 6 bases, in that order; junction bases with no gene match: 13. The CDR3 nucleotides are TGTGCCAGCAGTTTCGGTGGCAGGGGGGAGGATGGCTACACCTTC. This gives the protein CASSFGGRGEDGYTF. The full variable domain, in which reference TRBV7-8 and TRBJ1-2 provide the parts outside the CDR3, is GAGVSQSPRYKVAKRGQDVALRCDPISGHVSLFWYQQALGQGPEFLTYFQNEAQLDKSGLPSDRFFAERPEGSVSTLKIQRTQQEDSAVYLCASSFGGRGEDGYTFGSGTRLTVV.

The rearrangement uses TRBV5-4 and TRBJ1-2; no definite D call. The CDR3 sequence is 14 residues long. V was shortened by 4 bases and J by 3 bases, with 13 bases between the two germline ends. Germline-derived CDR1 and CDR2 are SGHNT and YYREEE (reference sequence). CDR3: CASSANTNYYGYTF. The CDR3 DNA follows: TGTGCCAGCAGCGCGAACACAAACTACTATGGCTACACCTTC.

The chain joins TRBV10-3 to TRBJ1-6, with 8 positions matching TRBD1. Germline values: CDR1 ENHRY, CDR2 SYGVKD. V gave up 4 bases and J gave up 10 bases; unmatched junction bases: 6. The CDR3 is 14 amino acids. DNA for the CDR3: TGTGCCATCAGTGCAGGGGGCCCGACCTCACCCCTCCACTTT. The encoded protein is CAISAGGPTSPLHF.

The chain is built from TRBV6-5 and TRBJ2-5; D remains unclear. V lost 2 bases, J lost 2 bases, and 6 bases lay in between. Germline V gene lookup returns CDR1 MNHEY and CDR2 SVGAGI. The CDR3 totals 13 residues. DNA for the CDR3: TGTGCCAGCAGTTACAGGGTACAAGAGACCCAGTACTTC. Its translation: CASSYRVQETQYF.

This clone was observed once. The chain employs TRBV5-1 and TRBJ1-4; perhaps TRBD1 as D (5 bases). CDR1 and CDR2 (germline): SGHRS, YFSETQ. This CDR3 spans 15 amino acids. The V end lost 0 bases, the J end lost 5 bases, and 11 bases lay between the germline ends. The CDR3 region has the DNA TGCGCCAGCAGCTTGGCCGTCAGGGAGAATGAAAAACTGTTTTTT. Residues: CASSLAVRENEKLFF.

The CDR3 loop reads CSVELRSSQGLETQYF. CDR3 nucleotides: TGCAGCGTTGAGTTACGGTCATCACAGGGTTTGGAGACCCAGTACTTC. The chain has TRBV29-1 and TRBJ2-5; tentatively, D is TRBD1 (6 bases). Germline CDR1 is SQVTM and CDR2 is ANQGSEA. V was trimmed by 3 bases and J by 5 bases, leaving 22 bases between them. The CDR3 consists of 16 residues.

The V gene is TRBV6-5, the J gene TRBJ2-1, with 11 bases matching TRBD2. Germline lookup yields CDR1 MNHEY and CDR2 SVGAGI. The junction had 5 bases not matched to a gene; V was cut back by 0 bases and J by 7 bases. The CDR3 is 16 residues long. The CDR3 nucleotides are TGTGCCAGCAGTTACTCGAAGACTAGCGGGGCAAATGAGCAGTTCTTC. This sequence encodes CASSYSKTSGANEQFF.

V gene TRBV10-3 combines with J gene TRBJ1-1; D gene unclear. Germline V lookup: CDR1 ENHRY, CDR2 SYGVKD. There are 17 residues in the CDR3. V shed 3 bases and J shed 1 base, with 18 bases lying between them. The CDR3 bases are TGTGCCATCAGTGAAGGTCGACGGGCCGCTCGGAACACTGAAGCTTTCTTT. This translates into CAISEGRRAARNTEAFF.

The chain has TRBV7-2 and TRBJ1-5; D ambiguous. The CDR3 consists of 13 residues. Trimming shortened V by 5 bases and J by 7 bases, and 12 bases separated the two germline ends. Per germline, CDR1 SGHTA and CDR2 FQGNSA. The CDR3 DNA sequence: TGTGCCAGCAGCGAATCGGGAGTGCAGCCCCAGCATTTT. Amino acids: CASSESGVQPQHF.

This rearrangement joins TRBV19 to TRBJ2-2; 7 nucleotides agree with TRBD1. Germline V gene lookup returns CDR1 LNHDA and CDR2 SQIVND (reference sequence). This CDR3 has 14 amino acids. The ends lost 4 bases at V and 6 bases at J; junction bases unmatched: 5. CDR3 nucleotides: TGTGCCAGTAGTAGACAGGGTCGGGCCGGGGAGCTGTTTTTT. Protein: CASSRQGRAGELFF.

The chain carries TRBV2 and TRBJ2-5; no reliable D call. Per the germline V gene, CDR1 is SNHLY and CDR2 is FYNNEI. The CDR3 is made up of 13 amino acids. V was clipped by 8 bases and J by 5 bases, with 15 bases between them. The CDR3 loop is CASGLLMGETQYF. The CDR3 DNA is TGTGCCAGCGGGCTACTTATGGGGGAGACCCAGTACTTC.

This sequence joins TRBV6-5 and TRBJ1-4; D is unresolved. From germline, CDR1 is MNHEY and CDR2 SVGAGI. The ends were cut back, 1 base at V and 5 bases at J, with 11 bases in the middle. There are 15 residues in the CDR3. The chain's CDR3 is CASSYYHSRNEKLFF. As DNA, the CDR3 is TGTGCCAGCAGTTACTACCACTCGCGAAATGAAAAACTGTTTTTT.

The chain recombines TRBV5-1 with TRBJ1-2; TRBD1 might be the D (5 bases). Germline CDR1 and CDR2: SGHRS and YFSETQ. The CDR3 consists of 15 residues. The V and J ends lost 0 bases and 6 bases respectively, with 15 bases between them. The CDR3 bases are TGCGCCAGCAGCTTGGAATGGGGGGGTAAAGATGGCTACACCTTC. It is translated as CASSLEWGGKDGYTF.

The table lists this clone with a few counts. The V and J genes are TRBV10-3 and TRBJ2-3; 9 nucleotides align to TRBD2. The CDR3 totals 16 residues. V lost 0 bases to trimming and J lost 4 bases; unmatched junction nucleotides: 5. Per germline, CDR1 ENHRY and CDR2 SYGVKD. Here the CDR3 reads CAISESVAGVADTQYF. The CDR3 nucleotides are TGTGCCATCAGTGAGTCTGTAGCGGGAGTAGCAGATACGCAGTATTTT.

This sequence joins TRBV7-8 and TRBJ2-7; D is uncertain. Germline V CDR1 and CDR2: SGHVS, FQNEAQ. There are 14 residues in the CDR3. V was pared by 7 bases and J by 2 bases, with 15 bases between. This CDR3 reads CASILGSGPYEQYF. For the CDR3, the DNA is TGTGCCAGCATCCTTGGGTCCGGGCCCTACGAGCAGTACTTC.

This chain uses TRBV4-1 with TRBJ2-2; D remains ambiguous. V lost 3 bases and J lost 9, with 17 bases in between. The CDR3 is made up of 15 amino acids. Germline CDR1 and CDR2: MGHRA and YSYEKL. The CDR3 sequence: CASSQPWQSRRELFF. The CDR3 DNA reads TGCGCCAGCAGCCAGCCTTGGCAGAGCCGCAGGGAGCTGTTTTTT.

J is TRBJ2-1 and V is TRBV7-9; the D gene is possibly TRBD1 (8 bases). The CDR3 spans 16 residues. The germline CDR1 and CDR2 sequences are SEHNR and FQNEAQ (reference sequence). V was shortened by 1 base and J by 4 bases, with 14 bases between the two germline ends. As DNA, the CDR3 is TGTGCCAGCAGCTTAGAGGGGGGGACAGGTTACAATGAGCAGTTCTTC. This codes for CASSLEGGTGYNEQFF.

The V and J genes are TRBV7-8 and TRBJ1-1; D is possibly TRBD1 (5 bases). V shed 5 bases and J shed 2 bases, with 15 bases lying between them. CDR3 length equals 15 residues. Germline V gene lookup returns CDR1 SGHVS and CDR2 FQNEAQ. This CDR3 reads CASSRGRVGNTEAFF. The CDR3 DNA reads as TGTGCCAGCAGCAGGGGACGGGTGGGAAACACTGAAGCTTTCTTT. Combining the CDR3 with reference TRBV7-8 and TRBJ1-1 gives the whole variable domain GAGVSQSPRYKVAKRGQDVALRCDPISGHVSLFWYQQALGQGPEFLTYFQNEAQLDKSGLPSDRFFAERPEGSVSTLKIQRTQQEDSAVYLCASSRGRVGNTEAFFGQGTRLTVV.

V gene TRBV2 combines with J gene TRBJ1-5; tentative D call: TRBD1 (5 bases). The CDR3 covers 13 residues. From germline, CDR1 is SNHLY and CDR2 FYNNEI. Trimming removed 1 base at V and 7 bases at J, with 8 bases between. The CDR3 protein is CASSEERGQPQHF. CDR3 nucleotide sequence: TGTGCCAGCAGTGAAGAGCGGGGGCAGCCCCAGCATTTT.

This clone was seen once. The rearrangement links TRBV6-6 to TRBJ1-1, with no clear D. The CDR3 runs to 13 residues. From germline, CDR1 is MNHNY and CDR2 SVGAGI (reference sequence). V was cut by 4 bases and J by 0 bases, with 6 bases left in between. The CDR3 nucleotides are TGTGCCAGCAGTTCTCTGATGAACACTGAAGCTTTCTTT. Translated, it gives CASSSLMNTEAFF.

The rearrangement links TRBV5-6 to TRBJ2-7, with D possibly being TRBD2 (6 bases). The ends were cut back, 4 bases at V and 6 bases at J, with 20 bases in the middle. The germline CDR1 and CDR2 sequences are SGHDT and YYEEEE. The CDR3 contains 15 residues. The CDR3: CASSTRRARTPEQYF. The CDR3 bases are TGTGCCAGCAGCACCCGGAGGGCACGGACTCCCGAGCAGTACTTC.

This sequence joins TRBV27 and TRBJ2-5; tentative D call: TRBD2 (6 bases). With 5 bases removed from V and 5 bases from J, the gap between germline ends came to 15 bases. CDR1 is MNHEY, CDR2 SMNVEV, per germline (reference sequence). The CDR3 runs 14 residues. The CDR3 loop is CASSTSDSGETQYF. In DNA, the CDR3 is TGTGCCAGCAGTACCTCAGACAGCGGGGAGACCCAGTACTTC.

CDR3 loop: CASSRRDRTVGAFF. Here the CDR3 DNA reads TGTGCCAGCAGCCGTAGGGACAGGACTGTTGGAGCTTTCTTT. The chain carries TRBV4-2 and TRBJ1-1; 8 bases line up with TRBD1. The CDR3 totals 14 residues. Germline CDR1 and CDR2: LGHNA and YNFKEQ. V shed 4 bases, J shed 10 bases, and the junction held 11 bases outside the gene matches.

The chain employs TRBV5-5 and TRBJ1-4; D is undetermined. There are 15 residues in the CDR3. V shed 4 bases and J shed 0 bases, with 10 bases lying between them. Germline values: CDR1 SGHKS, CDR2 YYEKEE (reference sequence). The CDR3 region is CASSITLATNEKLFF. The CDR3 nucleotides read TGTGCCAGCAGCATCACTCTAGCAACTAATGAAAAACTGTTTTTT.

This rearrangement joins TRBV9 to TRBJ1-4; TRBD1 matches 10 bases. V was clipped by 3 bases and J by 7 bases; unmatched bases: 6. The CDR3 totals 15 residues. Looked up from germline, CDR1 is SGDLS and CDR2 is YYNGEE. CDR3 coding DNA: TGTGCCAGCAGCGCGGGACAGGGGTTCGGTGAAAAACTGTTTTTT. Residues: CASSAGQGFGEKLFF.

This CDR3 reads CASSLTLAGPQSQYF. The DNA for the CDR3 is TGTGCCAGCAGCTTAACACTAGCGGGTCCTCAATCGCAGTATTTT. The chain is built from TRBV7-2 and TRBJ2-3; 9 bases line up with TRBD2. The trim removed 2 bases at V and 10 bases at J, leaving 10 bases unmatched. Germline V gives CDR1 SGHTA, CDR2 FQGNSA. The CDR3 length is 15 residues.

The chain couples TRBV30 to TRBJ2-1; D possibly uses TRBD1 or TRBD2 (5 bases each). CDR3 size: 13 residues. Trimming cost V 6 bases and J 9 bases, with 18 bases left between them. Germline CDR1 reads GTSNPN; CDR2 reads SVGIG (reference sequence). CDR3 residues: CACSGTALGEQFF. For the CDR3, the DNA is TGTGCCTGTTCCGGGACGGCCCTGGGTGAGCAGTTCTTC.